This TCR beta chain comes out of a study of blood T cell repertoires in COVID-19. Study information: Sample material is recorded as cDNA or gDNA derived from T cells, B-cell-depleted T cells, or PBMCs.

Assay used: immunoSEQ multiplex PCR; TCRdb lists only in-frame clones, some missing. Among about 490,000 clones listed, roughly 85% were seen once. CDR1 is SGHTA and CDR2 is FQGNSA in the germline V gene. V trimming: 5 bases; J trimming: 3 bases; junction bases outside the gene matches: 11. CDR3 length: 16 amino acids. The origin of this receptor is a human donor in a cohort sampled during active COVID-19. The sample taken for sequencing was peripheral blood. The rearrangement joins TRBV7-2 to TRBJ2-3, with 7 bases aligning to TRBD2. CDR3 protein: CASSHRLGEGTDTQYF. DNA for the CDR3: TGTGCCAGCAGCCACCGTTTAGGGGAGGGGACAGATACGCAGTATTTT.